This T cell receptor (beta chain) is drawn from a study of identical twins. V lost 0 bases and J lost 5; bases outside the gene matches: 3. The CDR3 covers 14 residues. Germline assignment: CDR1 SGHRS and CDR2 YFSETQ. This clonotype was counted at least ten times. Its antigen is undetermined. Using its own MiXCR run on the 5' RACE reads, TCRdb lists one record per CDR3 protein. The table has under 450,000 distinct CDR3 sequences, about 18% seen once. Study-wide results and caveats: Abundant cord blood beta clonotypes carried fewer insertions; memory repertoires showed none.

The sample taken for sequencing was naive T cells sorted from blood. The genes are TRBV5-1 and TRBJ2-3; 7 bases are a match to TRBD2. The sequence derives from a man between 45 and 60 years old in good health. The CDR3 coding sequence is TGCGCCAGCAGCTTGGGCCGGGGGGAAGATACGCAGTATTTT. Translating gives CASSLGRGEDTQYF.